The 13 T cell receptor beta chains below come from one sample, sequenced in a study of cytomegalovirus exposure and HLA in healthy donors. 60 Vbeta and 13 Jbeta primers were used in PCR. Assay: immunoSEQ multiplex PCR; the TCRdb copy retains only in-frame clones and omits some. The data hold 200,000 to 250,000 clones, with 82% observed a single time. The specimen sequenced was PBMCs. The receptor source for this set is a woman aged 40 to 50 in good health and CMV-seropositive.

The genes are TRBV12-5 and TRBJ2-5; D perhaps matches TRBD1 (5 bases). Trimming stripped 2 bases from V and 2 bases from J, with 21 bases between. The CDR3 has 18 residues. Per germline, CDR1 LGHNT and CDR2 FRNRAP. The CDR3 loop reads CASGLIPPHRLAQETQYF. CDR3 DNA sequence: TGTGCTAGTGGTTTGATACCACCCCACAGGTTAGCTCAAGAGACCCAGTACTTC.

This CDR3 is CASSPGQGAVYEQYF. CDR3 bases: TGTGCCAGCTCACCGGGACAGGGGGCTGTCTACGAGCAGTACTTC. The chain carries TRBV18 and TRBJ2-7, with 12 bases fitting TRBD1. Germline assignment: CDR1 KGHSH and CDR2 LQKENI. The CDR3 spans 15 residues. V lost 3 bases to trimming and J lost 3 bases; unmatched junction nucleotides: 3.

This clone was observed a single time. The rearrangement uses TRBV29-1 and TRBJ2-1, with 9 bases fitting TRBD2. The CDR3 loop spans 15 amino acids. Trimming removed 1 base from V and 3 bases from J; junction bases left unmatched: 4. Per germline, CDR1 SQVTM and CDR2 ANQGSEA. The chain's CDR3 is CSVEGLAGIYNEQFF. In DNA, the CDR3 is TGCAGCGTTGAAGGGCTAGCGGGGATCTACAATGAGCAGTTCTTC.

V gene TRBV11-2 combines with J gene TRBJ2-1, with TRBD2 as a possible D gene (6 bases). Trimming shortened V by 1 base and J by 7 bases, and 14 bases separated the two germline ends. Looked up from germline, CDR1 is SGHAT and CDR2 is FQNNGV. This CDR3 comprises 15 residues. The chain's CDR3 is CASSLGKRAPNEQFF. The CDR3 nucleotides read TGTGCCAGCAGCTTAGGTAAGCGGGCACCGAATGAGCAGTTCTTC.

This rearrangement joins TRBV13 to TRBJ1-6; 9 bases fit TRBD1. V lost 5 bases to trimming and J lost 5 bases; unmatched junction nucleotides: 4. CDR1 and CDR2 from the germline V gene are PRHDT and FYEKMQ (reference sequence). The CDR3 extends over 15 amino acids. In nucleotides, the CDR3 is TGTGCCAGCAGCCCCCGGACAGGGGATAATTCACCCCTCCACTTT. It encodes CASSPRTGDNSPLHF.

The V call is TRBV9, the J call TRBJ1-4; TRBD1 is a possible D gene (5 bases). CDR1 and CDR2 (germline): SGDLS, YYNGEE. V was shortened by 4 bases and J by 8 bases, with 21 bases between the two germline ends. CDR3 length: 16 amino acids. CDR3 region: CASSRRGVPGHEKLFF. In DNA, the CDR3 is TGTGCCAGCAGCCGGCGCGGGGTTCCAGGGCACGAAAAACTGTTTTTT.

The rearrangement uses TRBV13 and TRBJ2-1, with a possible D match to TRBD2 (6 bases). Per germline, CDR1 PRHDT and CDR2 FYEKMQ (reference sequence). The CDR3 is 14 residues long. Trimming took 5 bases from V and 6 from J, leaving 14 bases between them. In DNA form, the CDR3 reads TGTGCCAGCAGCCCTTCCGGGGGAGGCAATGAGCAGTTCTTC. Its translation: CASSPSGGGNEQFF.

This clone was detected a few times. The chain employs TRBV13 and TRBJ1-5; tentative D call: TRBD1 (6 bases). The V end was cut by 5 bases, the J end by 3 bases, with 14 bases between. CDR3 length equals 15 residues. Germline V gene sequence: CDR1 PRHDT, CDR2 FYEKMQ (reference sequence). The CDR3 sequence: CASSHGRGYNQPQHF. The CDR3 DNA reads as TGTGCCAGCAGCCACGGGAGGGGGTACAATCAGCCCCAGCATTTT.

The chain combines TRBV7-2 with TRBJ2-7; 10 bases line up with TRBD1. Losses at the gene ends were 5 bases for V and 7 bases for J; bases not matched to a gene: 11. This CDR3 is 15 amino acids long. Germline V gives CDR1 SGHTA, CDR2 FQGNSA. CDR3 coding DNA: TGTGCCAGCAGCCGAAGACAGGGGGCGATGGGGGAGCAGTACTTC. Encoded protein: CASSRRQGAMGEQYF.

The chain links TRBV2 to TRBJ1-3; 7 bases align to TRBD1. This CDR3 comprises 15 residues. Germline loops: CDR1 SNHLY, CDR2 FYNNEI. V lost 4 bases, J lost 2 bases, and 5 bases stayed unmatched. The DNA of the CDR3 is TGTGCCAGCAGTGGGGACAGAGCACCTGGAAACACCATATATTTT. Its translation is CASSGDRAPGNTIYF.

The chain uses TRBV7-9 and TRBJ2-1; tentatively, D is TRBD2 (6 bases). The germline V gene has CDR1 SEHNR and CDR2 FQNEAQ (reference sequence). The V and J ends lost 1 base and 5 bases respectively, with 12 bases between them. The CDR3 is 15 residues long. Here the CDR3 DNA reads TGTGCCAGCAGCTTAGTCCAGGGACTGAACAATGAGCAGTTCTTC. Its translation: CASSLVQGLNNEQFF.

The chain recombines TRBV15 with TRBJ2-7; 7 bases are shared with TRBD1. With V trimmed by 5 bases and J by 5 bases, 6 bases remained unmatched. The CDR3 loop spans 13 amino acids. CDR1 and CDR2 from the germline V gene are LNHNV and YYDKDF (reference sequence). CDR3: CATSPPDRDEQYF. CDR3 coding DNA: TGTGCCACCAGCCCACCCGACAGGGACGAGCAGTACTTC.

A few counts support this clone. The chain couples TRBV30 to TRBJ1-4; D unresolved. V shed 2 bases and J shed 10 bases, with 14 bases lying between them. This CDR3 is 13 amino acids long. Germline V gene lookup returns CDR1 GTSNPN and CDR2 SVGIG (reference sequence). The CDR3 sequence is CAWSPVAAGKLFF. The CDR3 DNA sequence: TGTGCCTGGAGTCCGGTCGCGGCGGGAAAACTGTTTTTT.